These 21 T cell receptor beta chains originate from one sample sequenced in a study of regulatory T cells in long-lasting Graves disease. Sequencing libraries for TCR beta were prepared with iRepertoire HTBI primers and Arm-PCR of CDR3 regions. TCRdb passed the multiplex PCR reads through MiXCR, listing each CDR3 protein once. Here the sample spans more than 300,000 distinct CDR3 sequences, around 19% being singletons. Indicated time point: persistent/refractory GD, antithyroid drugs over 5 years with positive TRAb. PBMC RNA served as the TCR library source. The sample consisted of peripheral blood mononuclear cells (PBMCs), taken when the disease was refractory, from a patient treated with antithyroid drugs. The receptor set was obtained from a female donor with Graves disease.

This CDR3 reads CASSYGTRNTEAFF. The CDR3, as DNA: TGTGCCAGCAGTTACGGGACCCGGAACACTGAAGCTTTCTTT. V usage is TRBV6-9 and J usage is TRBJ1-1; possibly TRBD1 for D (5 bases). Germline V gene data show CDR1 as MNHGY and CDR2 as SVAAGI. Trimming took 3 bases from V and 1 from J, leaving 9 bases between them. The CDR3 is 14 amino acids.

The chain uses TRBV11-2 and TRBJ2-2; D remains ambiguous. V was trimmed by 0 bases and J by 4 bases, leaving 6 bases between them. Germline V gene lookup returns CDR1 SGHAT and CDR2 FQNNGV. The CDR3 runs 14 residues. The CDR3 DNA sequence: TGTGCCAGCAGCTTAGAGCCCAGCACCGGGGAGCTGTTTTTT. It encodes CASSLEPSTGELFF.

V usage is TRBV7-9 and J usage is TRBJ2-5; 10 nucleotides line up with TRBD2. The germline CDR1 and CDR2 sequences are SEHNR and FQNEAQ (reference sequence). The CDR3 spans 15 residues. The V and J ends lost 3 bases and 2 bases, in that order; junction bases with no gene match: 3. The CDR3 DNA reads TGTGCCAGCAGCTTTAGCGGGAGGCCGCAAGAGACCCAGTACTTC. Encoded protein: CASSFSGRPQETQYF.

This clonotype was seen a handful of times. The rearrangement joins TRBV7-9 to TRBJ2-2; 13 bases fit TRBD2. After removal of 5 bases from V and 2 bases from J, the junction contained 5 bases not matched to a gene. This CDR3 is 17 amino acids long. Germline-derived CDR1 and CDR2 are SEHNR and FQNEAQ (reference sequence). The CDR3 sequence: CASSSGLAGANTGELFF. Here the CDR3 DNA reads TGTGCCAGCAGCAGCGGACTAGCGGGGGCTAACACCGGGGAGCTGTTTTTT.

Turning to this clonotype: The CDR3 carries no conserved terminal phenylalanine or tryptophan, so it likely arises from a read error. This chain links TRBV7-8 with TRBJ1-5; TRBD1 matches at 9 bases. The V gene end was trimmed by 5 bases and the J gene end by 7 bases; junction bases not matched to a gene: 9. Looked up from germline, CDR1 is SGHVS and CDR2 is FQNEAQ. This CDR3 is built from 15 residues. The CDR3 reads CASSAAGQGGQPQHS. Written as DNA, the CDR3 is TGTGCCAGCAGCGCAGCGGGACAGGGAGGACAGCCCCAGCATTCT.

This clonotype showed up many times. The V and J genes are TRBV30 and TRBJ2-2; TRBD2 matches 7 bases. The CDR3 sequence is 14 residues long. Unmatched junction bases numbered 13, after V lost 8 bases and J lost 7 bases. Germline CDR1 GTSNPN, CDR2 SVGIG (reference sequence). The CDR3 region is CAKSGGSGGGELFF. DNA of the CDR3: TGTGCCAAATCTGGCGGGAGTGGTGGCGGGGAGCTGTTTTTT.

Points on this clonotype: A much more abundant neighbour one base away suggests this may be a read error. This is likely a read error, given that the CDR3 carries no conserved phenylalanine or tryptophan at its end. The rearrangement links TRBV6-1 to TRBJ1-1; D is unclear. The CDR3 extends over 12 amino acids. CDR1 and CDR2 (germline): MNHNS, SASEGT. Trimming pared 7 bases from V and 3 bases from J, leaving 9 bases between. The CDR3 DNA sequence: TGTGCCAGCAAAGGCCGGTACACTGAAGCTTTCTCT. Protein: CASKGRYTEAFS.

This chain connects TRBV7-9 to TRBJ1-2, with TRBD1 identical over 8 bases. Germline trimming cut 0 bases from V and 8 bases from J; bases unmatched to any gene: 5. Germline CDR1 SEHNR, CDR2 FQNEAQ (reference sequence). The CDR3 is 14 residues long. The CDR3 spells CASSLAGTGKGYTF. In nucleotides, the CDR3 is TGTGCCAGCAGCTTAGCGGGGACAGGAAAAGGCTACACCTTC.

This clonotype has a count of ten or more. V and J are TRBV7-9 and TRBJ2-5; D may be TRBD2 (6 bases). Trimming cost V 5 bases and J 7 bases, with 20 bases left between them. The CDR3 runs 15 residues. CDR1 is SEHNR and CDR2 is FQNEAQ in the germline V gene (reference sequence). CDR3: CASSAPRVAAGTQYF. CDR3 coding DNA: TGTGCCAGCAGCGCGCCGCGGGTTGCAGCGGGGACCCAGTACTTC.

In this sample, this clonotype turned up many times. V usage is TRBV6-5 and J usage is TRBJ2-7; D unresolved. CDR1 and CDR2 from the germline V gene are MNHEY and SVGAGI. V shed 0 bases and J shed 6 bases, with 12 bases lying between them. This CDR3 spans 14 amino acids. The CDR3 DNA follows: TGTGCCAGCAGTTACTCGGCCAAGGGCGGCGAGCAGTACTTC. Translation gives CASSYSAKGGEQYF.

The chain carries TRBV10-3 and TRBJ1-1, with D possibly TRBD1 on 5 matching bases. The CDR3 extends over 14 amino acids. Trimming took off 3 bases at V and 4 bases at J, with 12 bases between the two ends. Germline V lookup: CDR1 ENHRY, CDR2 SYGVKD. This CDR3 is CAISEGGTSTEAFF. Here the CDR3 DNA reads TGTGCCATCAGTGAAGGAGGGACTAGCACTGAAGCTTTCTTT.

This clonotype was seen ten or more times. V is TRBV28 and J is TRBJ1-1; 7 bases are shared with TRBD1. Per germline, CDR1 MDHEN and CDR2 SYDVKM. V trimming: 2 bases; J trimming: 0 bases; junction bases outside the gene matches: 6. There are 16 residues in the CDR3. The CDR3 DNA reads TGTGCCAGCAGTTTAACGCCCGGGACAGTGAACACTGAAGCTTTCTTT. Its protein product is CASSLTPGTVNTEAFF.

The chain couples TRBV30 to TRBJ1-6, with 7 bases identical to TRBD1. The CDR3 is 15 amino acids. The ends lost 3 bases at V and 7 bases at J; junction bases unmatched: 9. CDR1 is GTSNPN, CDR2 SVGIG, per germline (reference sequence). CDR3 region: CAWRFTTGNNSPLHF. The CDR3 nucleotides are TGTGCCTGGAGGTTTACGACAGGGAACAATTCACCCCTCCACTTT.

Many counts were recorded for this clonotype. The rearrangement joins TRBV6-5 to TRBJ2-7, with D uncertain. Germline values: CDR1 MNHEY, CDR2 SVGAGI. The V end was cut by 2 bases, the J end by 2 bases, with 13 bases between. This CDR3 region has 15 residues. CDR3 DNA: TGTGCCAGCAGTTACCCCACATGGGCGACCTACGAGCAGTACTTC. Protein product: CASSYPTWATYEQYF.

Ten or more counts support this clonotype. The rearrangement links TRBV15 to TRBJ1-1; D unresolved. Per the germline V gene, CDR1 is LNHNV and CDR2 is YYDKDF (reference sequence). CDR3 length equals 17 residues. Trimming removed 0 bases at V and 1 base at J, with 15 bases between. The CDR3 bases are TGTGCCACCAGCAGAGATGCCGGGGTTAAAGAGAACACTGAAGCTTTCTTT. Amino acid sequence: CATSRDAGVKENTEAFF.

This clonotype was detected once. The chain carries TRBV6-1 and TRBJ1-6, with D unclear. The V gene's germline CDR1 is MNHNS and CDR2 SASEGT. V gave up 8 bases and J gave up 0 bases, with 8 bases separating them. The CDR3 loop spans 14 amino acids. The CDR3 here is CASVESSYNSPLHF. CDR3 DNA sequence: TGTGCCAGCGTGGAGAGCTCCTATAATTCACCCCTCCACTTT.

This clonotype was seen repeatedly, ten times or more. The CDR3 protein is CASSERRGGERGYTF. The CDR3 DNA reads TGTGCCAGCAGTGAAAGGAGGGGGGGCGAACGTGGCTACACCTTC. The V call is TRBV6-1, the J call TRBJ1-2; possibly TRBD1 for D (6 bases). V lost 2 bases and J 7 bases, leaving 17 bases between the germline ends. Germline assignment: CDR1 MNHNS and CDR2 SASEGT. This CDR3 has 15 residues.

On this clonotype itself: At one of its ends the junction is not consistent with the germline gene, which may arise from a read error. V usage is TRBV2 and J usage is TRBJ1-2, with D possibly being TRBD1 (5 bases). This CDR3 is 13 amino acids long. CDR1 SNHLY and CDR2 FYNNEI come from the germline V gene. The CDR3 nucleotides read TGTGCCAGCAGTCGACAGAGGGCCTATGGCTGCACCTTC. This encodes CASSRQRAYGCTF.

This clonotype was recorded a few times. This chain connects TRBV20-1 to TRBJ2-1; TRBD2 agrees at 14 bases. The CDR3 covers 15 residues. Germline-derived CDR1 and CDR2 are DFQATT and SNEGSKA (reference sequence). V lost 5 bases and J lost 6; bases outside the gene matches: 6. The DNA of the CDR3 is TGCAGTGCTGGACTAGCGGGAGGCATCCCCAATGAGCAGTTCTTC. Its protein is CSAGLAGGIPNEQFF.

This clonotype showed up many times. This chain connects TRBV6-1 to TRBJ2-2, with 8 bases lining up with TRBD1. Germline V gene sequence: CDR1 MNHNS, CDR2 SASEGT. V dropped 7 bases and J dropped 1; count of bases not matched to a gene: 2. The length of the CDR3 is 14 residues. This CDR3 reads CASNGQGNTGELFF. CDR3 DNA sequence: TGTGCCAGCAACGGACAGGGGAACACCGGGGAGCTGTTTTTT.

This clonotype has only one observation. V and J are TRBV20-1 and TRBJ2-5; D is perhaps TRBD1 or TRBD2 (6 bases each). The CDR3 has 16 residues. Trimming took off 2 bases at V and 4 bases at J, with 20 bases between the two ends. Germline lookup yields CDR1 DFQATT and CDR2 SNEGSKA (reference sequence). The CDR3 bases are TGCAGTGCTAGAAGTCCCGTGGGGGCCGGGAGAGAGACCCAGTACTTC. Its protein is CSARSPVGAGRETQYF.